These T cell receptor beta chains were read from a single sample in a study of shared clonotypes between healthy human individuals. The protocol was immunoSEQ multiplex PCR, while the TCRdb copy is restricted to in-frame clones and leaves out a portion. This table holds 650,000 to 700,000 clones, roughly 91% found once. Sample: memory CD8+ T cells from PBMCs. These TCRs come from a man between 18 and 35 years old in good health. Some clones in this sample may be carry-over from other donors' samples. The CDR3 runs from the conserved cysteine through the conserved F or W.

>TRBJ2-1|TRBV28|14
CASSDPNSGGEQFF
>TRBJ1-4|TRBV16|12
CASSPGYEKLFF
>TRBJ2-5|TRBV27|16
CTSTRRLAGGQETQYF
>TRBJ2-7|TRBV7-9|17
CASLKGGGAGGSYEQYF
>TRBJ1-1|TRBV5-1|12
CASSWGDTEAFF
>TRBJ2-1|TRBV2|15
CASSSGTAPVHEQFF
>TRBJ2-2|TRBV15|13
CATSSGFTGELFF
>TRBJ2-1|TRBV7-8|12
CASSSSSDEQFF
>TRBJ1-2|TRBV10-3|13
CAISDGRTYGYTF
>TRBJ2-3|TRBV4-3|16
CASSQESARTTDTQYF
>TRBJ2-2|TRBV28|17
CASSFLRETANTGELFF
>TRBJ2-2|TRBV25-1|15
CASSEFSQNTGELFF
>TRBJ2-7|TRBV10-2|15
CASSESRMNSYEQYF
>TRBJ1-2|TRBV4-1|17
CASSHRDRVGRGYGYTF
>TRBJ2-7|TRBV19|13
CASSGAGDYEQYF
>TRBJ1-4|TRBV6-1|16
CASSEVPQGAGEKLFF
>TRBJ2-3|TRBV4-3|15
CASSQDVVAADTQYF
>TRBJ2-7|TRBV11-2|13
CASSLSSSYEQYF
>TRBJ1-1|TRBV29-1|14
CSVEGGDKTPEAFF
>TRBJ1-2|TRBV2|15
CASIGQGRKNYGYTF
>TRBJ2-1|TRBV15|15
CATSSPLAGPNEQFF
>TRBJ2-7|TRBV20-1|11
CSARVGNEQYF
>TRBJ1-2|TRBV10-2|14
CASSALDRGDGYTF
>TRBJ2-7|TRBV7-2|15
CASSLVRQGGYEQYF
>TRBJ2-2|TRBV4-3|15
CASSSRGVVTGELFF
>TRBJ2-1|TRBV7-6|17
CASSPGVLAGTVNEQFF
>TRBJ1-1|TRBV7-9|14
CASSLVGENTEAFF
>TRBJ2-3|TRBV27|15
CASSPGTLPTDTQYF
>TRBJ1-1|TRBV6-5|11
CASTINTEAFF
>TRBJ2-7|TRBV7-9|16
CASSLSGQGSNYEQYF
>TRBJ2-1|TRBV27|15
CASSSRVLSYNEQFF
>TRBJ2-6|TRBV7-9|15
CASSSPGSGANVLTF
>TRBJ1-1|TRBV28|13
CASSPRDRDEAFF